A single TCR beta chain is shown here with its context. The antigen is not known. The PCR employed 60 Vbeta primers together with 13 Jbeta primers. Per the original data handling: Unique TCR beta chains numbered 80 million to 95 million in a later analysis, with around 11 million shared. Assay used: immunoSEQ multiplex PCR; TCRdb lists only in-frame clones, some missing. Clone size and the V and J calls come from that table; the DNA yielded D and trimming. The sample table includes 200,000 or so clones. This record comes from a study of cytomegalovirus exposure and HLA in healthy donors. As for the study in general: Out of 300 to 500 genotyped donors, roughly 78% belonged to the Caucasian-associated ancestry cluster. The study, taken as a whole, reports: A later examination showed that TCR association rates differed by HLA locus, with DRB1 most and HLA-C fewest.

The length of the CDR3 is 14 residues. The V gene end was trimmed by 3 bases and the J gene end by 4 bases; junction bases not matched to a gene: 5. Looked up from germline, CDR1 is MNHNS and CDR2 is SASEGT. This clonotype was obtained from a girl aged 2 to 10 in good health and CMV-seropositive. V and J are TRBV6-1 and TRBJ2-7; 8 bases align to TRBD1. The sample consisted of PBMCs. CDR3 region: CASSEGTGDYEQYF. The CDR3 DNA reads as TGTGCCAGCAGTGAGGGGACAGGCGATTACGAGCAGTACTTC.